The source of this TCR beta chain is a study of metastatic and nonmetastatic thyroid tumors. This clone came up many times. TCRdb re-processed the PCR reads through MiXCR. Of around 25,000 clones detected, roughly a quarter appear once; the ten largest clones hold about 18%. The CDR3 is 15 amino acids. With V trimmed by 6 bases and J by 8 bases, 10 bases remained unmatched. The germline V gene encodes CDR1 WSHSY and CDR2 SAAADI. No treatment had been given to any patient before thyroid surgery. The chain recombines TRBV10-2 with TRBJ1-2, with 12 bases matching TRBD1. The clonotype originates from a male donor with papillary thyroid cancer or a benign thyroid nodule (not recorded which). Some clones in this sample may be carry-over from other donors' samples. Source material: blood. For the CDR3, the DNA is TGCGCCAGCAGAGCGGGACAGGGGGCGTTAAGGGGCTACACCTTC. Translation gives CASRAGQGALRGYTF.